A single sample gave rise to the 9 T cell receptor beta chains below, sequenced in a study of cytomegalovirus exposure and HLA in healthy donors. PCR primers comprised 60 Vbeta and 13 Jbeta primers. The assay was immunoSEQ multiplex PCR, and TCRdb's table has in-frame clones only and misses some. The sample lists 130,000 or so clones, roughly 78% occurring once. Sequenced: PBMCs. These receptors all come from a man in his fifties in good health and CMV-seropositive.

The chain has TRBV25-1 and TRBJ1-2, with TRBD1 identical over 8 bases. V lost 4 bases to trimming and J lost 3 bases; unmatched junction nucleotides: 10. Germline loops: CDR1 MGHDK, CDR2 SYGVNS. The CDR3 runs to 16 residues. CDR3 sequence reads: CASSVASPTGDYGYTF. The CDR3 DNA follows: TGTGCCAGCAGTGTCGCCTCTCCGACAGGGGACTATGGCTACACCTTC.

This chain links TRBV7-9 with TRBJ1-3, with D tentatively TRBD1 (6 bases). Germline V gives CDR1 SEHNR, CDR2 FQNEAQ (reference sequence). CDR3 length equals 15 residues. The V and J ends lost 7 bases and 4 bases respectively, with 17 bases between them. The CDR3 sequence is CASTPLGASGNTIYF. The CDR3 region has the DNA TGTGCCAGCACCCCATTGGGGGCTTCGGGAAACACCATATATTTT.

The chain uses TRBV10-1 and TRBJ2-2; D is unresolved. CDR1 WNHNN and CDR2 SYGVQD come from the germline V gene (reference sequence). The CDR3 sequence is 12 residues long. V shed 4 bases and J shed 9 bases, with 9 bases lying between them. CDR3 DNA sequence: TGCGCCAGCAGTGGGTCCCTAAGGGAGCTGTTTTTT. This encodes CASSGSLRELFF.

The rearrangement uses TRBV5-1 and TRBJ2-1; 10 nucleotides align to TRBD2. From germline, CDR1 is SGHRS and CDR2 YFSETQ. This CDR3 has 18 amino acids. After removal of 1 base from V and 7 bases from J, the junction contained 14 bases not matched to a gene. CDR3 protein: CASSLFIFGASGSNEQFF. The CDR3 DNA reads TGCGCCAGCAGCTTGTTTATATTTGGGGCTAGCGGGAGTAATGAGCAGTTCTTC.

CDR3 nucleotides: TGTGCCAGCAGCCCTCTTCACACCTACGAGCAGTACTTC. It encodes CASSPLHTYEQYF. This chain connects TRBV5-5 to TRBJ2-7, with D uncertain. The ends were cut back, 4 bases at V and 2 bases at J, with 10 bases in the middle. This CDR3 spans 13 amino acids. CDR1 SGHKS and CDR2 YYEKEE come from the germline V gene (reference sequence).

The J gene is TRBJ1-1, the V gene TRBV6-5, with D possibly being TRBD1 (6 bases). The CDR3 length is 14 residues. Per the germline V gene, CDR1 is MNHEY and CDR2 is SVGAGI. The ends were cut back, 6 bases at V and 2 bases at J, with 13 bases in the middle. As DNA, the CDR3 is TGTGCCAGCAGGTCGGACAGAGTTAACACTGAAGCTTTCTTT. It yields the protein CASRSDRVNTEAFF.

The J gene is TRBJ2-1, the V gene TRBV5-4, with 8 positions matching TRBD2. Germline V gene data show CDR1 as SGHNT and CDR2 as YYREEE (reference sequence). This CDR3 is built from 15 residues. J gave up 9 bases and V 6 bases, and 14 bases lay outside the gene matches. The CDR3 sequence: CASNYDSGVGSEQFF. In nucleotides, the CDR3 is TGTGCCAGCAACTACGATAGCGGGGTTGGTTCTGAGCAGTTCTTC.

CDR3 DNA sequence: TGTGCCAGTAGTATAGAGGCTGAGGGCCCTAACTATGGCTACACCTTC. The encoded protein is CASSIEAEGPNYGYTF. The rearrangement uses TRBV19 and TRBJ1-2, with D uncertain. This CDR3 has 16 amino acids. The ends were cut back, 0 bases at V and 0 bases at J, with 11 bases in the middle. Germline V gives CDR1 LNHDA, CDR2 SQIVND (reference sequence).

The gene calls are TRBV2 and TRBJ2-2; a weak D match, TRBD1 (6 bases). CDR3 length: 14 amino acids. V lost 3 bases, J lost 7 bases, and 12 bases lay in between. Germline V gene data show CDR1 as SNHLY and CDR2 as FYNNEI. CDR3 residues: CASSEARGNGELFF. The CDR3 bases are TGTGCCAGCAGTGAGGCCAGGGGAAACGGGGAGCTGTTTTTT.